These T cell receptor beta chains were read from a single sample in a study of cytomegalovirus exposure and HLA in healthy donors. This table comes from immunoSEQ multiplex PCR, and its TCRdb copy is limited to in-frame clones, with some not included. The sample holds roughly 200,000 clones. The sequenced material came from PBMCs. These receptors were collected from a girl aged 2-10 years in good health and CMV-seropositive. CDR3s include the opening cysteine and the closing phenylalanine or tryptophan.

TRBJ1-1,TRBV27,CASKGQGQNTEAFF
TRBJ1-1,TRBV7-2,CASSLVGWDTEAFF
TRBJ2-3,TRBV5-4,CASSPPTTTDTQYF
TRBJ1-2,TRBV11-2,CASSLEGQVGPYTF
TRBJ1-2,TRBV18,CASSPTFPQHYGYTF
TRBJ2-1,TRBV13,CASSRGADSYNEQFF
TRBJ2-1,TRBV20-1,CSARERGFF
TRBJ1-4,TRBV5-1,CASSLERRNEKLFF
TRBJ2-7,TRBV27,CASSLRAGATTYEQYF
TRBJ2-7,TRBV5-1,CASRQQGAFEQYF
TRBJ2-3,TRBV28,CASSDTQDSTDTQYF
TRBJ2-3,TRBV7-9,CASSLDLAGRADTQYF
TRBJ2-1,TRBV5-1,CASSPLTGLAGVEQFF
TRBJ2-7,TRBV28,CASSLKLALVEQYF
TRBJ2-7,TRBV5-1,CATSPGATGPYEQYF
TRBJ2-1,TRBV18,CASSPPSGRHYNEQFF
TRBJ2-1,TRBV6-1,CASSGTGISNEQFF
TRBJ2-5,TRBV7-2,CASSLRGETQYF
TRBJ2-1,TRBV9,CASAVGTSGRNEQFF
TRBJ2-2,TRBV7-3,CASSLNGNRGQAGELFF
TRBJ2-2,TRBV27,CASSFSGTNTGELFF
TRBJ1-2,TRBV27,CANKGAMRGANYGYTF
TRBJ2-6,TRBV28,CASSRRQFSGANVLTF
TRBJ2-7,TRBV18,CASSPPRRLAGDEQYF
NA,TRBV2,CASTTGTSLHEQYF
TRBJ1-3,TRBV6-6,CASSSRDRKSGNTIYF
TRBJ2-3,TRBV5-1,CASSRTKGGTDTQYF
TRBJ2-7,TRBV7-9,CASSSRADDRPDSYEQYF
TRBJ2-5,TRBV30,CAWTLAGGPRETQYF
TRBJ1-2,TRBV27,CASSFSGEDGYTF
TRBJ2-7,TRBV7-2,CASSLGDRGSYEQYF
TRBJ1-2,TRBV2,CASSPETAIFYGYTF
TRBJ2-5,TRBV5-4,CASSSSGRAGETQYF
TRBJ2-3,TRBV5-1,CASSLAGGRWTGDQDTQYF
TRBJ2-7,TRBV5-4,CASSGSGPSGTQAYEQYF
TRBJ1-2,TRBV27,CASSRTGQSYGYTF
TRBJ2-2,TRBV7-9,CASSPTVNTGELFF
TRBJ2-1,TRBV7-3,CASSLGAGGFYNEQFF